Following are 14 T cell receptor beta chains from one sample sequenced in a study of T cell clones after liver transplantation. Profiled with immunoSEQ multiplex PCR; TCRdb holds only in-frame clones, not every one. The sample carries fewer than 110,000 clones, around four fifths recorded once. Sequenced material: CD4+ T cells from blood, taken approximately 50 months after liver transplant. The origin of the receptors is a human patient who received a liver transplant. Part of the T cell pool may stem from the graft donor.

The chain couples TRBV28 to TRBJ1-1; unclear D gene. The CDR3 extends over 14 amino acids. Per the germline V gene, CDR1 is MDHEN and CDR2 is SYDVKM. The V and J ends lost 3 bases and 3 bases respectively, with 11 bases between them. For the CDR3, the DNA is TGTGCCAGCAGTTTGGAGGTATGGGACACTGAAGCTTTCTTT. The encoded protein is CASSLEVWDTEAFF.

This CDR3 is CASSGGLGNQPQHF. CDR3 DNA: TGTGCCAGCTCAGGCGGCCTGGGCAATCAGCCCCAGCATTTT. The chain couples TRBV18 to TRBJ1-5; D is uncertain. V was trimmed by 5 bases and J by 2 bases, leaving 10 bases between them. The CDR3 spans 14 residues. Germline CDR1 KGHSH, CDR2 LQKENI.

The CDR3, as DNA: TGTGCCAGCAGTCCTGGGGAGACAGATACGCAGTATTTT. Translation: CASSPGETDTQYF. The V call is TRBV2, the J call TRBJ2-3; a possible D gene is TRBD2 (5 bases). The CDR3 spans 13 residues. Trimming stripped 5 bases from V and 3 bases from J, with 9 bases between. Germline loops: CDR1 SNHLY, CDR2 FYNNEI.

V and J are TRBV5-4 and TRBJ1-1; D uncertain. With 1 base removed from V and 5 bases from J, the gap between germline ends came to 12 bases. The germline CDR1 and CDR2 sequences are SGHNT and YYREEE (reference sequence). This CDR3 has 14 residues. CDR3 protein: CASSLSPGLTEAFF. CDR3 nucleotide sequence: TGTGCCAGCAGCTTGTCCCCGGGGTTAACTGAAGCTTTCTTT.

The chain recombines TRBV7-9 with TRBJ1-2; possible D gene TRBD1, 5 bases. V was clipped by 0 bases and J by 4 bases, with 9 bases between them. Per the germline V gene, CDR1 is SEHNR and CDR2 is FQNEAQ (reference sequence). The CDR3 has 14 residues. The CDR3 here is CASSLAMGPYGYTF. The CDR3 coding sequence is TGTGCCAGCAGCTTAGCAATGGGGCCCTATGGCTACACCTTC.

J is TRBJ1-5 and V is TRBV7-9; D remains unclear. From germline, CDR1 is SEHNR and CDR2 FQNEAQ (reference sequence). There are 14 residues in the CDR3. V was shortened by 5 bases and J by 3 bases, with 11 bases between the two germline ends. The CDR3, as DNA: TGTGCCAGCAGCCCCGGGAACCTCAATCAGCCCCAGCATTTT. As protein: CASSPGNLNQPQHF.

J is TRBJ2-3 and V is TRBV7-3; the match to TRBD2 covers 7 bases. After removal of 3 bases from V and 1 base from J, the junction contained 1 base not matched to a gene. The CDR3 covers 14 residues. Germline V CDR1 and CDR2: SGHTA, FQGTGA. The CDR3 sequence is CASSFGLGTDTQYF. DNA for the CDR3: TGTGCCAGCAGCTTCGGACTAGGCACAGATACGCAGTATTTT.

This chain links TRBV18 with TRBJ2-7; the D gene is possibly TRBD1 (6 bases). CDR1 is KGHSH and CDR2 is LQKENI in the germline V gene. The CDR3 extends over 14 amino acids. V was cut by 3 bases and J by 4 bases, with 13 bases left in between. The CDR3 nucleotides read TGTGCCAGCTCACCTTTGGACAGTCTATACGAGCAGTACTTC. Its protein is CASSPLDSLYEQYF. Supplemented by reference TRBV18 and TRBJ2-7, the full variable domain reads NAGVMQNPRHLVRRRGQEARLRCSPMKGHSHVYWYRQLPEEGLKFMVYLQKENIIDESGMPKERFSAEFPKEGPSILRIQQVVRGDSAAYFCASSPLDSLYEQYFGPGTRLTVT.

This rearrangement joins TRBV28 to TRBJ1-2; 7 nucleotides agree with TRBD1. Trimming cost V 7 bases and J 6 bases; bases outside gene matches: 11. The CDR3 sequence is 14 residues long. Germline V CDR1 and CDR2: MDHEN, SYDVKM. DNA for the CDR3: TGTGCCAGCACTGTATCGGGACAGCAACATGGCTACACCTTC. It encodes CASTVSGQQHGYTF.

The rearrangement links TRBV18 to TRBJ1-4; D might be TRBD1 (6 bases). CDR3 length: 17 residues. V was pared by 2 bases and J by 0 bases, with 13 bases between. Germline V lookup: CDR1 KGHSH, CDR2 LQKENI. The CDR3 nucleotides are TGTGCCAGCTCACCAAGGACAGCCTATGCAACTAATGAAAAACTGTTTTTT. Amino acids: CASSPRTAYATNEKLFF.

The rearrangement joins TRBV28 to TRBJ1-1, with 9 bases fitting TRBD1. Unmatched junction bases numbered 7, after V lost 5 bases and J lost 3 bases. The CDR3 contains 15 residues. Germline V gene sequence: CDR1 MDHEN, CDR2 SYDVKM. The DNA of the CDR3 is TGTGCCAGCAGTCCCTCGGGACAGGGTTACACTGAAGCTTTCTTT. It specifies CASSPSGQGYTEAFF. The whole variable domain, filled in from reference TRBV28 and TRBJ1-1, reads DVKVTQSSRYLVKRTGEKVFLECVQDMDHENMFWYRQDPGLGLRLIYFSYDVKMKEKGDIPEGYSVSREKKERFSLILESASTNQTSMYLCASSPSGQGYTEAFFGQGTRLTVV.

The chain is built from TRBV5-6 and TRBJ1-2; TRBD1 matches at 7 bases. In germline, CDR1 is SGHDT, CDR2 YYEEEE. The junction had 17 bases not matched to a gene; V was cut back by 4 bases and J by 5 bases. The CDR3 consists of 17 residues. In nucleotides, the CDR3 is TGTGCCAGCAGCCCCCTCCCCGGCCAGGGGGGAATATATGGCTACACCTTC. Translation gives CASSPLPGQGGIYGYTF.

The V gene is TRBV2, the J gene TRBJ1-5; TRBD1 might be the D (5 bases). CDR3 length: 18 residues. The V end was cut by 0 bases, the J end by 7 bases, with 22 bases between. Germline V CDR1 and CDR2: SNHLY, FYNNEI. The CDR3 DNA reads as TGTGCCAGCAGTGAAGCAGTTATTTCGGGAGGGGCGGGCCAGCCCCAGCATTTT. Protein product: CASSEAVISGGAGQPQHF.

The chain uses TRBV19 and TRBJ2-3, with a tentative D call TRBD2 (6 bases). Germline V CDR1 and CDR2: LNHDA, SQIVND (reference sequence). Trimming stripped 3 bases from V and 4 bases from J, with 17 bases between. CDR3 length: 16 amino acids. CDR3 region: CASSITAGRESDTQYF. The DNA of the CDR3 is TGTGCCAGTAGTATTACAGCGGGCAGGGAGTCAGATACGCAGTATTTT.